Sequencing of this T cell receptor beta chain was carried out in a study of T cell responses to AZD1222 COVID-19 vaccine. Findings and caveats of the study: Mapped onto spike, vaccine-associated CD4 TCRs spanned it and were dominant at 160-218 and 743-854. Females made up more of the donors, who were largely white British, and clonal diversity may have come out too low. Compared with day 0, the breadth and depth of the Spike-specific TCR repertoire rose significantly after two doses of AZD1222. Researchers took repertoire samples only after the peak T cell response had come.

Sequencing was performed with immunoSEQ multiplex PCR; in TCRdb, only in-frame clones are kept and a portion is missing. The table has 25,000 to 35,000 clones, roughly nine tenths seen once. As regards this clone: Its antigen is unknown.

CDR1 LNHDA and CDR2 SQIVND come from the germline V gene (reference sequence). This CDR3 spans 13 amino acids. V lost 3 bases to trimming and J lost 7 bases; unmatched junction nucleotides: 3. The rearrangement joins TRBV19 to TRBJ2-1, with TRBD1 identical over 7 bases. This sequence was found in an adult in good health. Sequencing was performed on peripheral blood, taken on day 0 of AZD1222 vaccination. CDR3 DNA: TGTGCCAGTAGTATCGGGACAGAGAATGAGCAGTTCTTC. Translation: CASSIGTENEQFF.